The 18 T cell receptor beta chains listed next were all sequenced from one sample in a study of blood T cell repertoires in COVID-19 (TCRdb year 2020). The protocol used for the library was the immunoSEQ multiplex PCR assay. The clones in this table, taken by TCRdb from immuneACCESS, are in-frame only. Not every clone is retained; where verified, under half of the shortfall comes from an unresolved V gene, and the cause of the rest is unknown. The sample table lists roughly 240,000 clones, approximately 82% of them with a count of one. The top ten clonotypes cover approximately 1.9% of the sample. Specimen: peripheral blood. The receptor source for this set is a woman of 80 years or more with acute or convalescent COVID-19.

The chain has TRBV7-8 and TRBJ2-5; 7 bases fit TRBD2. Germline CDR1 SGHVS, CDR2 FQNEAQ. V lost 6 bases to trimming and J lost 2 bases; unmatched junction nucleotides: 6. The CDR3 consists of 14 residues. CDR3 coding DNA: TGTGCCAGCAGGGGACCGGGGGGTCAAGAGACCCAGTACTTC. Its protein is CASRGPGGQETQYF.

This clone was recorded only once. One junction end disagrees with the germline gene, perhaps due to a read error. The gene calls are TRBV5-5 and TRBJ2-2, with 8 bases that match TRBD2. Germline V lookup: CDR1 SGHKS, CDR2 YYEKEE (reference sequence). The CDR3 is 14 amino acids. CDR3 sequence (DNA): TGTGCCAGCAGATTGGCGGGGGGCACCGGGGAGCTGTTTTTT. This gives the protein CASRLAGGTGELFF.

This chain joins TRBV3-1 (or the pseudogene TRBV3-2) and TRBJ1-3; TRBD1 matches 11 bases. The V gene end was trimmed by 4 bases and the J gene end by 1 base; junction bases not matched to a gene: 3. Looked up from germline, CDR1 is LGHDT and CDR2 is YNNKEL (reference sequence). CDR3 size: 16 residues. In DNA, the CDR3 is TGTGCCAGCAGCCCCCGGGACAGGGGGTCTGGAAACACCATATATTTT. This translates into CASSPRDRGSGNTIYF.

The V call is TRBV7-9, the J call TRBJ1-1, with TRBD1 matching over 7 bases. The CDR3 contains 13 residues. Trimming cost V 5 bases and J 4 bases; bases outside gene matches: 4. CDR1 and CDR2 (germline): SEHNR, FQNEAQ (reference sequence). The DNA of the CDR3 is TGTGCCAGCAGCACAGCAGGGGGCACTGAAGCTTTCTTT. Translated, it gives CASSTAGGTEAFF.

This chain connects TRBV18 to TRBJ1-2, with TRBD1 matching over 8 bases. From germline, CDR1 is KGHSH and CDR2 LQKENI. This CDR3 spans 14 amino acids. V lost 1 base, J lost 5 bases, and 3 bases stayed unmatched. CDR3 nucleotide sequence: TGTGCCAGCTCACCACGACGGACAGGGTATGGCTACACCTTC. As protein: CASSPRRTGYGYTF.

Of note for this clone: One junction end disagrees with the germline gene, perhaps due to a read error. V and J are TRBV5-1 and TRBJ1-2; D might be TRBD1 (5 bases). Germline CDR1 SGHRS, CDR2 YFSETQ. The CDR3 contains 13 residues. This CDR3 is CASSLDQDTLRLF. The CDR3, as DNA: TGCGCCAGCAGCTTGGATCAGGACACTCTTCGGCTCTTC.

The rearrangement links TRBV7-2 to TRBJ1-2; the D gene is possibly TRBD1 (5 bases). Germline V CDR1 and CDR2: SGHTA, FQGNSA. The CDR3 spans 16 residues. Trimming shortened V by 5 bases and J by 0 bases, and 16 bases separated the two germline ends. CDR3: CASSRDHRLTNYGYTF. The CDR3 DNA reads TGTGCCAGCAGCCGCGACCACAGGCTAACTAACTATGGCTACACCTTC. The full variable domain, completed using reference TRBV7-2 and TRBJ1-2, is GAGVSQSPSNKVTEKGKDVELRCDPISGHTALYWYRQSLGQGLEFLIYFQGNSAPDKSGLPSDRFSAERTGGSVSTLTIQRTQQEDSAVYLCASSRDHRLTNYGYTFGSGTRLTVV.

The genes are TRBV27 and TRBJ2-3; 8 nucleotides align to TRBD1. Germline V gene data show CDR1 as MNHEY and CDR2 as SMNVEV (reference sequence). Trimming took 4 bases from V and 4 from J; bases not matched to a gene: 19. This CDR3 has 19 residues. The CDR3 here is CASSSNRDRPPYEADTQYF. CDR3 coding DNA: TGTGCCAGCAGTTCCAACAGGGACAGGCCCCCTTACGAAGCAGATACGCAGTATTTT.

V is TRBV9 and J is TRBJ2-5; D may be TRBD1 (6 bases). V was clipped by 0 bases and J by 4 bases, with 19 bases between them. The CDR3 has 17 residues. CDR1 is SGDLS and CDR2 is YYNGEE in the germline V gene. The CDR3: CASSVGPPAGAGETQYF. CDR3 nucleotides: TGTGCCAGCAGCGTAGGACCCCCCGCAGGGGCAGGAGAGACCCAGTACTTC.

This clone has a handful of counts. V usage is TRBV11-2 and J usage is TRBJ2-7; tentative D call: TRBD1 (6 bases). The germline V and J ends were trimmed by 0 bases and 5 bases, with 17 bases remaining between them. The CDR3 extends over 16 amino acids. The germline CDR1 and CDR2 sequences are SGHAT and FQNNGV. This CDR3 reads CASSLDPYRVRDEQYF. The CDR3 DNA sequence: TGTGCCAGCAGCTTAGACCCCTACAGGGTTCGGGACGAGCAGTACTTC. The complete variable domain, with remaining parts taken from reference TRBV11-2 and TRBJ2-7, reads EAGVAQSPRYKIIEKRQSVAFWCNPISGHATLYWYQQILGQGPKLLIQFQNNGVVDDSQLPKDRFSAERLKGVDSTLKIQPAKLEDSAVYLCASSLDPYRVRDEQYFGPGTRLTVT.

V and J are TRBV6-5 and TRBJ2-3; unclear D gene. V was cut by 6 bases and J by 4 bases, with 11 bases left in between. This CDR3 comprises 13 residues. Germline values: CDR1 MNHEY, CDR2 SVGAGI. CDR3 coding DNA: TGTGCCAGCAGACTTCCCCCCGCAGATACGCAGTATTTT. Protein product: CASRLPPADTQYF.

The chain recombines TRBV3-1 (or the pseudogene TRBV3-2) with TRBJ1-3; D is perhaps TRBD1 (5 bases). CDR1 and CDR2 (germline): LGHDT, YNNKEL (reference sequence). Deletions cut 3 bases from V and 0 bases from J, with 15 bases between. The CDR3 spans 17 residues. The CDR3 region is CASSQEAGTFSGNTIYF. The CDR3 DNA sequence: TGTGCCAGCAGCCAGGAAGCCGGGACTTTCTCTGGAAACACCATATATTTT.

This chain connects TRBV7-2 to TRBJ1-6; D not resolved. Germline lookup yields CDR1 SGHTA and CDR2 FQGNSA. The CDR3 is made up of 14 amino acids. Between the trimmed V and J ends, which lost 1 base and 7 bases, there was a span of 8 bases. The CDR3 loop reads CASSLGGENSPLHF. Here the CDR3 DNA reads TGTGCCAGCAGCTTAGGCGGGGAAAATTCACCCCTCCACTTT.

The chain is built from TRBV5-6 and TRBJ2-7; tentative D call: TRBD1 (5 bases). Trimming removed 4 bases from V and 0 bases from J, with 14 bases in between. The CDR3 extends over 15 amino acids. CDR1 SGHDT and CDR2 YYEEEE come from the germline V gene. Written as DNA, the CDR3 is TGTGCCAGCAGCAGGGCAGGGTCGAGCTCCTACGAGCAGTACTTC. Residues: CASSRAGSSSYEQYF. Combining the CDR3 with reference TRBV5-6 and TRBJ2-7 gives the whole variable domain DAGVTQSPTHLIKTRGQQVTLRCSPKSGHDTVSWYQQALGQGPQFIFQYYEEEERQRGNFPDRFSGHQFPNYSSELNVNALLLGDSALYLCASSRAGSSSYEQYFGPGTRLTVT.

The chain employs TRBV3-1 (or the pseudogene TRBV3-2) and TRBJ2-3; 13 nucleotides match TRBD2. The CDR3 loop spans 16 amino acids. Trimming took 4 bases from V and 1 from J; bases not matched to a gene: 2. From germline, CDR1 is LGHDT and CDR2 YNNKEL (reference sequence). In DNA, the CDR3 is TGTGCCAGCAGCCCCGGACTAGCGGGGGGCACAGATACGCAGTATTTT. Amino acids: CASSPGLAGGTDTQYF.

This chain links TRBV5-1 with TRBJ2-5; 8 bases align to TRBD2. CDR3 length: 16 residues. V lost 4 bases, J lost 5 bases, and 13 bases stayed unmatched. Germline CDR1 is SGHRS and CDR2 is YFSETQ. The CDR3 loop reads CASSGLAGQKTETQYF. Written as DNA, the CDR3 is TGCGCCAGCAGCGGTTTAGCGGGACAAAAAACTGAGACCCAGTACTTC.

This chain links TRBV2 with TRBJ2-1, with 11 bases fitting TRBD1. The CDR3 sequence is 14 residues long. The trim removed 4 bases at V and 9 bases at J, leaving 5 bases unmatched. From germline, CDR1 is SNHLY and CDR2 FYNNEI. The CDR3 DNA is TGTGCCAGCAGTGGAGGACAGGGGGCGATTGAGCAGTTCTTC. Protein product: CASSGGQGAIEQFF.

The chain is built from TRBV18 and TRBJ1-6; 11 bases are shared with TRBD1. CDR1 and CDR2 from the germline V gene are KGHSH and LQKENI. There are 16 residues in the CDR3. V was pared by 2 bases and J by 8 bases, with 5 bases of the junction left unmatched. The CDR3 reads CASSPGQGAFDSPLHF. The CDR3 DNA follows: TGTGCCAGCTCACCAGGACAGGGGGCATTTGATTCACCCCTCCACTTT.